This T cell receptor (beta chain) was recorded in a study of shared clonotypes between healthy human individuals. Whole-study context: CD4 naive cells filled three plates per donor, CD4 memory three, CD8 naive two and CD8 memory one.

Germline V gene sequence: CDR1 LNHDA, CDR2 SQIVND (reference sequence). The V end lost 10 bases, the J end lost 0 bases, and 7 bases lay between the germline ends. This CDR3 has 12 residues. TCRdb keeps only in-frame clones here, not all; method: immunoSEQ multiplex PCR. The table lists about 2.3 million clones, around 92% of them singletons. This TCR was recovered from a man between 18 and 29 years old in good health. Some clones in this sample may be carry-over from other donors' samples. V usage is TRBV19 and J usage is TRBJ2-4; D remains ambiguous. The sample consisted of naive CD4+ T cells from PBMCs. Stated subset: CD45RA+ positively selected. The CDR3 region has the DNA TGTGCCATTATTATAGCCAAAAACATTCAGTACTTC. Translating it yields CAIIIAKNIQYF. Full variable domain (rest looked up from reference TRBV19 and TRBJ2-4): DGGITQSPKYLFRKEGQNVTLSCEQNLNHDAMYWYRQDPGQGLRLIYYSQIVNDFQKGDIAEGYSVSREKKESFPLTVTSAQKNPTAFYLCAIIIAKNIQYFGAGTRLSVL.